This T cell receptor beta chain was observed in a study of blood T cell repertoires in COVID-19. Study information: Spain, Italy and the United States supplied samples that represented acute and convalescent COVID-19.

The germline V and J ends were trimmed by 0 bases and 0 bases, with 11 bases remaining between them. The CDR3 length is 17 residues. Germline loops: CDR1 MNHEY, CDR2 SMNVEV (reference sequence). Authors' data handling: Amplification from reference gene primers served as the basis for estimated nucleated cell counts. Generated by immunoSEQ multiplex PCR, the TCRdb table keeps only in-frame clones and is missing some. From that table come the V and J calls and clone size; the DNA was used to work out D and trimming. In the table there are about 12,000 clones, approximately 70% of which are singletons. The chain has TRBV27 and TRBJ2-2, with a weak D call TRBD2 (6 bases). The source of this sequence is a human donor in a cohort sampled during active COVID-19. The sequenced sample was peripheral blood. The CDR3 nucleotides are TGTGCCAGCAGTTTATCCGTAGCGGTCGCGAACACCGGGGAGCTGTTTTTT. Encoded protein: CASSLSVAVANTGELFF.